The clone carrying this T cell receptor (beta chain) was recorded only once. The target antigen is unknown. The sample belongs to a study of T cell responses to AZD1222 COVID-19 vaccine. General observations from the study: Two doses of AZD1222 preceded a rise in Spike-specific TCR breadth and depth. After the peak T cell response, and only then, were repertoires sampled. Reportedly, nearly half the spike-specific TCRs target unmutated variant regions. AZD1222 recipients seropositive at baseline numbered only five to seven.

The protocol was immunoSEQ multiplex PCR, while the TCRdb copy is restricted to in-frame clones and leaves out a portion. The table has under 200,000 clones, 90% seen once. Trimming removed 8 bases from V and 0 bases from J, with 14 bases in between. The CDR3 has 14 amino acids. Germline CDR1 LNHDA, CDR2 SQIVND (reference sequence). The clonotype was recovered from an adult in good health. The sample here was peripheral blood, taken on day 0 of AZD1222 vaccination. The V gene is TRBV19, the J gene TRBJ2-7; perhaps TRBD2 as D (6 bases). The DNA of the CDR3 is TGTGCCAGTTCGATTGACGGGAGCTCCTACGAGCAGTACTTC. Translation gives CASSIDGSSYEQYF.